What follows are 15 T cell receptor beta chains derived from one specimen sequenced in a study of T cell clonotyping in hematopoietic cell transplantation. Libraries were prepared by immunoSEQ multiplex PCR; TCRdb keeps only in-frame clonotypes and omits some of them. The sample records 11,000 to 15,000 clones, about 94% being singletons. The sample in question was PBMCs, obtained 30 days after allogeneic stem cell transplant. The receptors come from a male patient between 60 and 69 years old who had an allogeneic stem cell transplant from an unrelated donor, so the T cells may come from the graft donor. Some clones in this sample may be carry-over from other donors' samples.

The chain combines TRBV7-9 with TRBJ2-1; 11 nucleotides match TRBD2. The CDR3 length is 16 residues. Germline V lookup: CDR1 SEHNR, CDR2 FQNEAQ (reference sequence). The V gene end was trimmed by 4 bases and the J gene end by 2 bases; junction bases not matched to a gene: 4. CDR3 nucleotide sequence: TGTGCCAGCAGCTCCTTAGCGGGGGGGCCCTACAATGAGCAGTTCTTC. It is translated as CASSSLAGGPYNEQFF.

The chain employs TRBV19 and TRBJ2-6; D not resolved. The CDR3 consists of 14 residues. The germline V gene has CDR1 LNHDA and CDR2 SQIVND (reference sequence). V lost 6 bases and J 4 bases, leaving 10 bases between the germline ends. The CDR3 nucleotides are TGTGCCAGTAGATCGACTGGGGGGGCCAACGTCCTGACTTTC. It translates to CASRSTGGANVLTF.

The chain recombines TRBV25-1 with TRBJ1-1, with D unclear. Germline V lookup: CDR1 MGHDK, CDR2 SYGVNS. Trimming cost V 1 base and J 12 bases, with 18 bases left between them. This CDR3 comprises 14 residues. This CDR3 is CASSELDSDGVSFF. DNA for the CDR3: TGTGCCAGCAGTGAATTAGACTCTGACGGAGTTTCTTTCTTT.

In this sample, this clone turned up once. The rearrangement links TRBV19 to TRBJ1-2; D remains unclear. The germline V gene encodes CDR1 LNHDA and CDR2 SQIVND (reference sequence). The CDR3 runs to 15 residues. V lost 0 bases and J 4 bases, leaving 12 bases between the germline ends. The CDR3 here is CASSIDRRSIYGYTF. The CDR3 DNA is TGTGCCAGTAGTATAGACCGCCGTAGTATCTATGGCTACACCTTC.

The chain recombines TRBV25-1 with TRBJ1-2; unclear D gene. Germline loops: CDR1 MGHDK, CDR2 SYGVNS. CDR3 length: 12 residues. Trimming removed 5 bases at V and 2 bases at J, with 6 bases between. The CDR3 reads CASSNGNYGYTF. CDR3 DNA: TGTGCCAGCAGTAACGGGAACTATGGCTACACCTTC.

This rearrangement joins TRBV29-1 to TRBJ1-2; possible D gene TRBD1, 5 bases. This CDR3 contains 15 residues. Trimming stripped 0 bases from V and 7 bases from J, with 18 bases between. Germline V CDR1 and CDR2: SQVTM, ANQGSEA. This CDR3 reads CSVEDWQGRGGGYTF. CDR3 coding DNA: TGCAGCGTTGAAGATTGGCAGGGTAGAGGTGGTGGCTACACCTTC.

The chain combines TRBV23-1 with TRBJ1-1; 7 nucleotides match TRBD1. TRBV23-1 is an open reading frame, and its role is uncertain. Trimming removed 5 bases from V and 4 bases from J; junction bases left unmatched: 10. CDR3 size: 15 residues. Here the CDR3 DNA reads TGCGCCAGCAGTTTCAGGGGGAGTAATGGCACTGAAGCTTTCTTT. Amino acids: CASSFRGSNGTEAFF.

V is TRBV6-5 and J is TRBJ2-4; D not certain. The length of the CDR3 is 11 residues. V lost 6 bases and J 7 bases, leaving 7 bases between the germline ends. The germline V gene has CDR1 MNHEY and CDR2 SVGAGI. The CDR3 spells CASRGSNIQYF. For the CDR3, the DNA is TGTGCCAGCAGGGGTTCCAACATTCAGTACTTC.

This chain links TRBV29-1 with TRBJ2-3; D gene uncertain. V was trimmed by 0 bases and J by 3 bases, leaving 4 bases between them. CDR3 size: 12 residues. The germline V gene has CDR1 SQVTM and CDR2 ANQGSEA. The CDR3 DNA reads as TGCAGCGTTGAAGACGGGACAGATACGCAGTATTTT. Translation gives CSVEDGTDTQYF.

The genes are TRBV2 and TRBJ2-7; D call uncertain. With 3 bases removed from V and 5 bases from J, the gap between germline ends came to 5 bases. CDR1 is SNHLY, CDR2 FYNNEI, per germline. CDR3 length equals 11 residues. CDR3 DNA sequence: TGTGCCAGCAGTGAGCCAGACGAGCAGTACTTC. Its translation is CASSEPDEQYF.

The count of this clone is one. This chain links TRBV15 with TRBJ2-1, with TRBD2 as a possible D gene (6 bases). This CDR3 spans 17 amino acids. Per the germline V gene, CDR1 is LNHNV and CDR2 is YYDKDF (reference sequence). Trimming pared 0 bases from V and 5 bases from J, leaving 17 bases between. CDR3 DNA sequence: TGTGCCACCAGCAGAGATAAGGACTATTCGTCTAACAATGAGCAGTTCTTC. It yields the protein CATSRDKDYSSNNEQFF.

The chain uses TRBV6-5 and TRBJ1-4; TRBD1 aligns across 8 bases. The CDR3 totals 13 residues. The ends lost 5 bases at V and 6 bases at J; junction bases unmatched: 2. The germline V gene has CDR1 MNHEY and CDR2 SVGAGI. CDR3 sequence: CASSRTGYEKLFF. DNA of the CDR3: TGTGCCAGCAGTCGGACAGGGTATGAAAAACTGTTTTTT.

The gene calls are TRBV2 and TRBJ2-7; tentative D call: TRBD1 (5 bases). V shed 4 bases and J shed 0 bases, with 13 bases lying between them. The CDR3 covers 15 residues. From germline, CDR1 is SNHLY and CDR2 FYNNEI. The CDR3 sequence is CASSADIPSSYEQYF. DNA for the CDR3: TGTGCCAGCAGTGCGGACATCCCGAGCTCCTACGAGCAGTACTTC.

The gene calls are TRBV6-1 and TRBJ1-2; D is unclear. The CDR3 runs 15 residues. Trimming pared 2 bases from V and 8 bases from J, leaving 18 bases between. Germline CDR1 and CDR2: MNHNS and SASEGT. The CDR3 DNA is TGTGCCAGCAGTGAACACCAAGGGTTAAGAGGCGGCTACACCTTC. Translating gives CASSEHQGLRGGYTF.

The V and J genes are TRBV6-1 and TRBJ2-7; no clear D. Trimming removed 4 bases from V and 3 bases from J, with 10 bases in between. Germline CDR1 reads MNHNS; CDR2 reads SASEGT. The CDR3 extends over 13 amino acids. Written as DNA, the CDR3 is TGTGCCAGCAGTGGGTCATTTGTCTACGAGCAGTACTTC. Translated, it gives CASSGSFVYEQYF.